Listed below are T cell receptor beta chains from one sample, sequenced in a study of memory CD4+ T cells and cytomegalovirus serostatus. Libraries were prepared by immunoSEQ multiplex PCR; TCRdb keeps only in-frame clonotypes and omits some of them. This table has under 55,000 clones, 80% to 90% appearing once. Material for sequencing was memory CD4+ T cells from blood. All receptors derive from an adult in good health and CMV-seropositive. Each CDR3 is given with its conserved first and last residue. The order of the fields is D gene, J gene, clone size, V gene, CDR3 protein, CDR3 DNA. A D gene is named only where the DNA matches it firmly. Clone size is not always given. Where it is, it says once, few, many or a class for expanded clones.

NA | TRBJ1-1 | NA | TRBV7-6 | CASSPAGRGLHEAFF | TGTGCCAGCAGCCCCGCCGGTAGGGGTCTGCATGAAGCTTTCTTT
NA | TRBJ1-6 | NA | TRBV30 | CAWSVLGSSYNSPLHF | TGTGCCTGGAGTGTACTGGGAAGCTCCTATAATTCACCCCTCCACTTT
NA | TRBJ1-1 | few | TRBV6-6 | CASSYSLTVNTEAFF | TGTGCCAGCAGTTACTCGCTAACAGTGAACACTGAAGCTTTCTTT
NA | TRBJ1-2 | NA | TRBV28 | CASRARGKGLYGYTF | TGTGCCAGCAGGGCCCGAGGGAAGGGCCTCTATGGCTACACCTTC
NA | TRBJ1-4 | NA | TRBV9 | CASSLGGAATNEKLFF | TGTGCCAGCAGCCTCGGGGGGGCCGCAACTAATGAAAAACTGTTTTTT
TRBD2 | TRBJ2-3 | NA | TRBV28 | CATGGPSTDTQYF | TGTGCAACGGGAGGGCCTAGCACAGATACGCAGTATTTT
TRBD1 | TRBJ1-2 | NA | TRBV5-4 | CASSPPGQGGRGYTF | TGTGCCAGCAGCCCCCCGGGACAGGGAGGGAGAGGCTACACCTTC
TRBD1 | TRBJ1-2 | NA | TRBV11-2 | CASSLGSGQGLDYGYTF | TGTGCCAGCAGCTTAGGGTCGGGACAGGGTTTGGACTATGGCTACACCTTC
NA | TRBJ1-2 | NA | TRBV5-1 | CASTSQAGGGYGYTF | TGCGCCAGCACCTCCCAGGCGGGGGGAGGCTATGGCTACACCTTC
TRBD2 | TRBJ2-1 | NA | TRBV18 | CASSGASGAYNEQFF | TGTGCCAGTTCCGGGGCTAGCGGGGCCTACAATGAGCAGTTCTTC
NA | TRBJ1-1 | NA | TRBV11-1 | CASSSQGVTEAFF | TGTGCCAGCAGCTCACAGGGAGTCACTGAAGCTTTCTTT
TRBD2 | TRBJ2-3 | NA | TRBV6-6 | CASSGSGRGDTQYF | TGTGCCAGCAGTGGTAGCGGGAGAGGGGATACGCAGTATTTT
TRBD2 | TRBJ2-7 | few | TRBV18 | CASSPGLAGRYEQYF | TGTGCCAGCTCACCGGGGCTAGCGGGAAGGTACGAGCAGTACTTC
NA | TRBJ2-7 | NA | TRBV25-1 | CASSRFMASHFYEQYF | TGTGCCAGCAGTCGTTTTATGGCTAGCCATTTCTACGAGCAGTACTTC
NA | TRBJ1-4 | NA | TRBV7-9 | CASSLGGRNEKLFF | TGTGCCAGCAGCTTAGGGGGGAGGAATGAAAAACTGTTTTTT
TRBD2 | TRBJ2-3 | NA | TRBV6-1 | CASTKGREGSDTQYF | TGTGCCAGCACCAAGGGGCGGGAGGGCTCAGATACGCAGTATTTT
NA | TRBJ2-3 | NA | TRBV2 | CASSPQGINTDTQYF | TGTGCCAGCAGTCCACAGGGAATTAACACAGATACGCAGTATTTT
NA | TRBJ1-2 | NA | TRBV5-5 | CASSRTTGTTNYGYTF | TGTGCCAGCAGCCGTACGACAGGCACTACTAACTATGGCTACACCTTC